The present entry profiles one T cell receptor beta chain with its context. Its antigen is unknown. Its ends do not fully match the called genes, so a read error is possible. This record belongs to a study of post-analysis software for immune sequencing data. Study-wide context: Recorded disease courses covered relapsing-remitting, secondary progressive and progressive-relapsing multiple sclerosis. Some patients had no subtype annotation. Study results and limitations: Significantly lower normalized Chao1 diversity was found in patients with multiple sclerosis relative to controls. The study found TRBV5-6, TRBV5-1 and TRBV20-1 among a few TRBV segments more frequent in patients than controls.

The CDR3 extends over 14 amino acids. Germline CDR1 MNHNS, CDR2 SASEGT. Included in the TCR beta cDNA libraries were unique molecular identifiers. From roughly 1 to 10 million T cells, roughly 0.5 million cDNA molecules were obtained. MiXCR was run by TCRdb on the PCR reads, yielding one entry per CDR3 protein. The sample shows fewer than 550,000 distinct CDR3 sequences, approximately 31% of them seen only once. The TCR was taken from a girl aged 2-17 years with multiple sclerosis. The sample comprised blood. The J gene is TRBJ2-5, the V gene TRBV6-1, with D possibly being TRBD1 (5 bases). The J call is doubtful: the DNA matches TRBJ2-7 better. For the CDR3, the DNA is TGTGCCAGTAGTGAGTCAAGGGGATTATACGAGCAGTACTTC. Protein sequence: CASSESRGLYEQYF.